This T cell receptor beta chain is drawn from a study of cytomegalovirus exposure and HLA in healthy donors. The CDR3 runs to 17 residues. The germline CDR1 and CDR2 sequences are LGHNA and YNFKEQ. V gave up 1 base and J gave up 0 bases, with 16 bases separating them. The primer mix had 60 Vbeta and 13 Jbeta primers. Produced via immunoSEQ multiplex PCR; TCRdb's table is partial and in-frame only. The sample has about 160,000 clones, around 68% seen once. Notes on the study in general: Indistinguishability led to the exclusion of some V segments, TRBV6-2 and TRBV6-3 included.

As to this clone: Antigen: not known.

The receptor was isolated from a woman in her 40s in good health and CMV-seropositive. The V and J genes are TRBV4-2 and TRBJ2-7; possible D gene TRBD2, 7 bases. Sequenced sample: PBMCs. The CDR3 nucleotides read TGTGCCAGCAGCCAAGTCGAGAGCGGGACAATCTCCTACGAGCAGTACTTC. Amino acid sequence: CASSQVESGTISYEQYF.